This is a list of T cell receptor beta chains from one sample in a study of blood T cells in healthy people across ages. One entry per CDR3 protein results from TCRdb running MiXCR on the 5' RACE reads. The sample gives about 380,000 distinct CDR3 sequences, 52% of which show up once; 51% is in the top ten. The sample taken for sequencing was blood. The receptors were gathered from a man aged 55 to 70 in good health. Each CDR3 is given with its conserved first and last residue. D genes are given only for firm matches. A row's size may be missing; if present it is once, few, many or a size class.

J: TRBJ1-1; size: many; V: TRBV6-1; D: NA; length: 15; DNA: TGTGCCAGCAGTCCCAAGACAGCTATGAACACTGAAGCTTTCTTT; CDR3: CASSPKTAMNTEAFF
J: TRBJ2-2; size: NA; V: TRBV29-1; D: NA; length: 12; DNA: TGCAGCGTTGAAGAGGGTGGGGGGGAGCTGTTTTTT; CDR3: CSVEEGGGELFF
J: TRBJ2-3; size: NA; V: TRBV28; D: NA; length: 14; DNA: TGTGCCAGCAGTTTCGGTAGCCAATTAGGTACGCAGTATTTT; CDR3: CASSFGSQLGTQYF
J: TRBJ2-3; size: once; V: TRBV5-1; D: TRBD2; length: 15; DNA: TGCGTCAGCGGGCGGGGGTCTATGGGCACAGATACGCAGTATTTT; CDR3: CVSGRGSMGTDTQYF
J: TRBJ2-5; size: NA; V: TRBV28; D: NA; length: 14; DNA: TGTGCCAGCAGTCCATGGGCTATCGGGGAGACCCAGTACTTC; CDR3: CASSPWAIGETQYF
J: TRBJ2-5; size: few; V: TRBV3-1; D: NA; length: 11; DNA: TGTGCCAGCAGCCAACACGAGACCCAGTACTTC; CDR3: CASSQHETQYF
J: TRBJ2-1; size: few; V: TRBV6-2/TRBV6-3; D: TRBD2; length: 14; DNA: TGTGCCAGCAGACTTAGCGGGGGGGCTGATGAGCAGTTCTTC; CDR3: CASRLSGGADEQFF
J: TRBJ2-3; size: many; V: TRBV2; D: NA; length: 12; DNA: TGTGCCAGCAGGCGAGGTTTGGATACGCAGTATTTT; CDR3: CASRRGLDTQYF
J: TRBJ2-5; size: NA; V: TRBV5-1; D: TRBD2; length: 14; DNA: TGCGCCAGCAATCGGGGGGATGATAAAGAGACCCAGTACTTC; CDR3: CASNRGDDKETQYF
J: TRBJ2-7; size: NA; V: TRBV10-1; D: NA; length: 15; DNA: TGCGCCAGCAGTGAGATAGGGGAAACAGCCTACGAGCAGTACTTT; CDR3: CASSEIGETAYEQYF
J: TRBJ2-7; size: many; V: TRBV7-2; D: TRBD1; length: 12; DNA: TGTGCCAGCAGCCGGACAGGCTACGAGCAGTACTTC; CDR3: CASSRTGYEQYF
J: TRBJ2-6; size: NA; V: TRBV3-1; D: NA; length: 15; DNA: TGTGCCAGCAGCGACGAGGACTCTGGGGCCAACGTCCTGACTTTC; CDR3: CASSDEDSGANVLTF
J: TRBJ2-6; size: many; V: TRBV28; D: NA; length: 14; DNA: TGTGCCAGCAGTTTCCTCTCTGGGGCCAACGTCCTGACTTTC; CDR3: CASSFLSGANVLTF
J: TRBJ2-3; size: once; V: TRBV7-2; D: TRBD2; length: 16; DNA: TGTGCCAGCAGCTTAAGGATAGCGGGGGGACCAGATACGCAGTATTTT; CDR3: CASSLRIAGGPDTQYF
J: TRBJ2-1; size: NA; V: TRBV12-3/TRBV12-4; D: NA; length: 14; DNA: TGTGCCTGCAGGAGGGGTTCGTCCTACAATGAGCAGTTCTTC; CDR3: CACRRGSSYNEQFF
J: TRBJ2-5; size: NA; V: TRBV24-1; D: NA; length: 15; DNA: TGTGCCACCAGTGATCCAGACAGGTTCGGGGAGACCCAGTACTTC; CDR3: CATSDPDRFGETQYF
J: TRBJ2-4; size: NA; V: TRBV29-1; D: NA; length: 12; DNA: TGCAGCGGGCAGGACGGAGAAAACATTCAGTACTTC; CDR3: CSGQDGENIQYF
J: TRBJ1-1; size: NA; V: TRBV7-8; D: TRBD1; length: 13; DNA: TGTGCCAGCAGGACTCGACAGGGTTGGGAGGCTTTCTTT; CDR3: CASRTRQGWEAFF
J: TRBJ2-1; size: few; V: TRBV20-1; D: NA; length: 12; DNA: TGCAGTGCCAACTACCTTAACAATGAGCAGTTCTTC; CDR3: CSANYLNNEQFF
J: TRBJ1-2; size: NA; V: TRBV11-3; D: NA; length: 13; DNA: TGTGCCAGCAGCTCGGGACCCGAGTCCCGCTACACCTTC; CDR3: CASSSGPESRYTF
J: TRBJ1-1; size: once; V: TRBV10-3; D: NA; length: 15; DNA: TGTGCCATCAGTGACCCAGGGGTCTTGAACACTGAAGCTTTCTTT; CDR3: CAISDPGVLNTEAFF
J: TRBJ2-7; size: few; V: TRBV29-1; D: TRBD1; length: 12; DNA: TGCAGCGTTGACTTCACAGGGGGCGAGCAGTACTTC; CDR3: CSVDFTGGEQYF
J: TRBJ2-7; size: few; V: TRBV3-1; D: TRBD1; length: 14; DNA: TGTGCCAGCAGCCGTACGGGACAGCACTACGAGCAGTACTTC; CDR3: CASSRTGQHYEQYF
J: TRBJ2-3; size: NA; V: TRBV10-3; D: NA; length: 14; DNA: TGTGCCATCAGGGAGAGGCAGAGCACAGATACGCAGTATTTT; CDR3: CAIRERQSTDTQYF
J: TRBJ2-7; size: once; V: TRBV10-3; D: TRBD2; length: 15; DNA: TGTGCCATCAGTGATGGTGCGGGGGGTACCTACGAGCAGTACTTC; CDR3: CAISDGAGGTYEQYF
J: TRBJ1-1; size: few; V: TRBV5-4; D: NA; length: 13; DNA: TGTGCCAGCAGCTTCGGACAGACTACTGAAGCTTTCTTT; CDR3: CASSFGQTTEAFF
J: TRBJ2-7; size: NA; V: TRBV14; D: NA; length: 13; DNA: TGTGCCTCGCATACATCCGGGAGCTACGAGCAGTACTTC; CDR3: CASHTSGSYEQYF
J: TRBJ2-5; size: NA; V: TRBV6-1; D: NA; length: 13; DNA: TGTGCCGCTGGAACCGTATTGAGTGAGACCCAGTACTTC; CDR3: CAAGTVLSETQYF
J: TRBJ2-5; size: NA; V: TRBV6-5; D: TRBD1; length: 15; DNA: TGTGCCAGCAGTTCCGGGACAGGGAGGACAGAGACCCAGTACTTC; CDR3: CASSSGTGRTETQYF
J: TRBJ2-7; size: few; V: TRBV7-9; D: TRBD1; length: 15; DNA: TGTGCCAGCAGCACGGACCGGACAGGATCCTACGAGCAGTACTTC; CDR3: CASSTDRTGSYEQYF
J: TRBJ2-5; size: NA; V: TRBV5-1; D: NA; length: 16; DNA: TGCGCCAGCAGCTTGGGGGGCGCGATGGGGCAAGAGACCCAGTACTTC; CDR3: CASSLGGAMGQETQYF
J: TRBJ1-1; size: NA; V: TRBV4-3; D: NA; length: 15; DNA: TGCGCCAGCAGCCAAGATAGGGGCTCGGGCACTGAAGCTTTCTTT; CDR3: CASSQDRGSGTEAFF
J: TRBJ2-1; size: NA; V: TRBV20-1; D: NA; length: 14; DNA: TGCAGTGCCCCAGGGGAGCATTCCTACAATGAGCAGTTCTTC; CDR3: CSAPGEHSYNEQFF
J: TRBJ2-3; size: NA; V: TRBV29-1; D: NA; length: 12; DNA: TGCAGCGTTGTATCGAAGGGGGATACGCAGTATTTT; CDR3: CSVVSKGDTQYF
J: TRBJ2-7; size: many; V: TRBV7-6; D: NA; length: 15; DNA: TGTGCCAGCAGCAGCGTCGAGGGGCCAGGGTACGAGCAGTACTTC; CDR3: CASSSVEGPGYEQYF
J: TRBJ2-1; size: NA; V: TRBV18; D: TRBD2; length: 18; DNA: TGTGCCAGCTCACCTCGGGGGGACGAAGGGACTCCCTACAATGAGCAGTTCTTC; CDR3: CASSPRGDEGTPYNEQFF
J: TRBJ2-7; size: NA; V: TRBV20-1; D: NA; length: 14; DNA: TGCAGTGCTAGAGATGATGGTTTGTACAATGAGCAGTACTTC; CDR3: CSARDDGLYNEQYF
J: TRBJ1-5; size: few; V: TRBV4-2; D: TRBD1; length: 15; DNA: TGTGCCAGCAGCCAAGGACAGGGCAACAATCAGCCCCAGCATTTT; CDR3: CASSQGQGNNQPQHF
J: TRBJ2-1; size: NA; V: TRBV20-1; D: NA; length: 14; DNA: TGCAGTGCTAGAAGGCAGGGCTCCTACAATGAGCAGTTCTTC; CDR3: CSARRQGSYNEQFF
J: TRBJ1-2; size: few; V: TRBV30; D: NA; length: 12; DNA: TGTGCCGGTTCCCTTTTGTCCCAAGGCTACACCTTC; CDR3: CAGSLLSQGYTF
J: TRBJ2-1; size: NA; V: TRBV19; D: TRBD1; length: 17; DNA: TGTGCCAGTAGTATAGAGATAAGAAGCAGGGGGATGGATGAGCAGTTCTTC; CDR3: CASSIEIRSRGMDEQFF
J: TRBJ2-1; size: NA; V: TRBV9; D: NA; length: 13; DNA: TGTGCCAGCAGCGCGGTCCCGAGGGATGAGCAGTTCTTC; CDR3: CASSAVPRDEQFF
J: TRBJ1-6; size: NA; V: TRBV7-9; D: NA; length: 14; DNA: TGTGCCAGCAGCTTATGGGAAGGCAATTCACCCCTCCACTTT; CDR3: CASSLWEGNSPLHF
J: TRBJ1-2; size: NA; V: TRBV12-3/TRBV12-4; D: TRBD1; length: 15; DNA: TGTGCCAGCAGTCCGGGACAGGGGGCTAACTATGGCTACACCTTC; CDR3: CASSPGQGANYGYTF
J: TRBJ2-3; size: NA; V: TRBV12-3/TRBV12-4; D: NA; length: 15; DNA: TGTGCCAGCAGTTTAAGACGACTGGGCACAGATACGCAGTATTTT; CDR3: CASSLRRLGTDTQYF
J: TRBJ2-1; size: NA; V: TRBV20-1; D: TRBD2; length: 13; DNA: TGCAGTGTCGGCCAGCGGGGAAACAATGAGCAGTTCTTC; CDR3: CSVGQRGNNEQFF